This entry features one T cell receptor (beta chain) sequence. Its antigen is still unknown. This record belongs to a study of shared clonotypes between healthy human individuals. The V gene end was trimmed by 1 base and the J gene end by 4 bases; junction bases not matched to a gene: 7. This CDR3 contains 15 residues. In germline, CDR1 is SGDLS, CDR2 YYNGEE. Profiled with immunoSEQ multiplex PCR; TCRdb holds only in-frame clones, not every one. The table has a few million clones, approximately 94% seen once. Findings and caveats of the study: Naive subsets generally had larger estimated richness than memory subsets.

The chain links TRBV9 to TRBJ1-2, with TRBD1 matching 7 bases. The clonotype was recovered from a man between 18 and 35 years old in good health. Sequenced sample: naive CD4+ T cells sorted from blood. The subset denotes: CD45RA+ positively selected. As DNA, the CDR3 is TGTGCCAGCAGCGTAAGCTCCCAGGGGGGCTATGGCTACACCTTC. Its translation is CASSVSSQGGYGYTF.